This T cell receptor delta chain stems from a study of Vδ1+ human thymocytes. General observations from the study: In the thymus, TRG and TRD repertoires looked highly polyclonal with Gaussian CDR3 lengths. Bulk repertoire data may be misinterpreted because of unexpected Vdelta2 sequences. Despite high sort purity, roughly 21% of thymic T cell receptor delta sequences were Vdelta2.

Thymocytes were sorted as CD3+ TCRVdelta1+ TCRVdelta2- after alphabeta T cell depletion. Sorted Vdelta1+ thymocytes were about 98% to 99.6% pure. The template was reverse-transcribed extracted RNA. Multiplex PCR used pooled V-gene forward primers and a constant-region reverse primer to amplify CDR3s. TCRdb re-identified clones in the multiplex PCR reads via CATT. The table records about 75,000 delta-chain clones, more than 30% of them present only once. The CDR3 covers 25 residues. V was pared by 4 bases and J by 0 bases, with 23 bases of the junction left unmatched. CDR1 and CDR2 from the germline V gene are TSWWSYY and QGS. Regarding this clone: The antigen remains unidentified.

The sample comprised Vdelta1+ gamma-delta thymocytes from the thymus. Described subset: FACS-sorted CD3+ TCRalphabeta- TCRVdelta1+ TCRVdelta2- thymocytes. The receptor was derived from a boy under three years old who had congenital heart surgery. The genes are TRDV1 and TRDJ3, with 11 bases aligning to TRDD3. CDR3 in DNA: TGTGCTCTTGGGGGAGGAGTGTGGGACCCAAGTACTGGGGGATATAGCTCCTGGGACACCCGACAGATGTTTTTC. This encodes CALGGGVWDPSTGGYSSWDTRQMFF.